What follows are 20 T cell receptor beta chains derived from one specimen sequenced in a study of T-cell memory formation after mild COVID-19. TCRdb recomputed calls from the 5' RACE reads with MiXCR, one row per CDR3 protein. Here the sample spans some 97,000 distinct CDR3 sequences, around 10% being singletons. The sequenced material came from PBMCs or a T cell subset sorted from them (not recorded which). The receptors were gathered from a man younger than 35 who had mild COVID-19 (a few samples of this study predate the infection). Cell type and time point are not known.

This clonotype was seen more than once but under ten times. As DNA, the CDR3 is TGTGCCAGCAGCCCAACCGGGACAGTAGGTGAGCCCCAGCATTTT. Residues: CASSPTGTVGEPQHF. The chain employs TRBV7-9 and TRBJ1-5; 7 bases agree with TRBD1. The CDR3 is 15 residues long. The V gene end was trimmed by 5 bases and the J gene end by 8 bases; junction bases not matched to a gene: 12. Germline V gene lookup returns CDR1 SEHNR and CDR2 FQNEAQ (reference sequence).

This clonotype turned up a few times. The V gene is TRBV10-3, the J gene TRBJ2-5; no definite D call. CDR3 length equals 14 residues. V lost 2 bases and J 2 bases, leaving 9 bases between the germline ends. Germline CDR1 reads ENHRY; CDR2 reads SYGVKD. CDR3 amino acids: CAISEGRIQETQYF. CDR3 nucleotides: TGTGCCATCAGTGAGGGGCGGATACAAGAGACCCAGTACTTC.

The chain has TRBV5-1 and TRBJ1-2; TRBD1 matches 12 bases. With 4 bases clipped from V and 13 bases from J, the junction kept 5 bases outside the gene matches. The CDR3 contains 12 residues. Germline V gene lookup returns CDR1 SGHRS and CDR2 YFSETQ. The DNA for the CDR3 is TGCGCCAGCAGCACCCCGGGACAGGGGGCCACCTTC. The encoded protein is CASSTPGQGATF.

This chain uses TRBV7-9 with TRBJ2-7, with a tentative D call TRBD2 (5 bases). The V and J ends lost 6 bases and 1 base respectively, with 13 bases between them. Germline V lookup: CDR1 SEHNR, CDR2 FQNEAQ (reference sequence). The CDR3 consists of 14 residues. The CDR3 sequence: CASSPRTGSYEQYV. DNA of the CDR3: TGTGCCAGCAGTCCCCGGACGGGGTCCTACGAGCAGTACGTC.

The V and J genes are TRBV5-1 and TRBJ1-1, with a possible D match to TRBD1 (6 bases). The V gene lost 0 bases and the J gene lost 4 bases, with 10 bases spanning the gap. This CDR3 is built from 14 residues. CDR1 is SGHRS and CDR2 is YFSETQ in the germline V gene. CDR3 DNA sequence: TGCGCCAGCAGCTTGGGCCCAGGGGTCACTGAAGCTTTCTTT. The encoded protein is CASSLGPGVTEAFF. Based on the CDR3 plus reference TRBV5-1 and TRBJ1-1, the full variable domain is KAGVTQTPRYLIKTRGQQVTLSCSPISGHRSVSWYQQTPGQGLQFLFEYFSETQRNKGNFPGRFSGRQFSNSRSEMNVSTLELGDSALYLCASSLGPGVTEAFFGQGTRLTVV.

This chain links TRBV29-1 with TRBJ1-1; 8 positions agree with TRBD1. The CDR3 has 12 residues. The V gene's germline CDR1 is SQVTM and CDR2 ANQGSEA. V gave up 6 bases and J gave up 2 bases; unmatched junction bases: 2. Here the CDR3 reads CSVDRANTEAFF. The CDR3 DNA is TGCAGCGTGGACAGGGCCAACACTGAAGCTTTCTTT.

The chain carries TRBV19 and TRBJ2-3, with 7 bases that match TRBD2. CDR1 and CDR2 from the germline V gene are LNHDA and SQIVND (reference sequence). Trimming cost V 2 bases and J 5 bases; bases outside gene matches: 7. This CDR3 comprises 15 residues. The CDR3 coding sequence is TGTGCCAGTAGTATAACAGCAGGGAGGGGAGATACGCAGTATTTT. It specifies CASSITAGRGDTQYF.

The rearrangement links TRBV19 to TRBJ2-1; perhaps TRBD2 as D (5 bases). Germline values: CDR1 LNHDA, CDR2 SQIVND (reference sequence). V was cut by 6 bases and J by 2 bases, with 17 bases left in between. CDR3 length: 16 amino acids. The CDR3 loop reads CASRGLAEAPYNEQFF. The CDR3 DNA reads as TGTGCCAGTAGAGGGTTGGCGGAGGCCCCCTACAATGAGCAGTTCTTC.

This clonotype was detected only a few times. The chain combines TRBV9 with TRBJ1-2; no reliable D call. Trimming shortened V by 0 bases and J by 3 bases, and 3 bases separated the two germline ends. CDR1 and CDR2 (germline): SGDLS, YYNGEE. CDR3 size: 12 residues. The CDR3 protein is CASSVAHYGYTF. The CDR3 nucleotides read TGTGCCAGCAGCGTAGCCCACTATGGCTACACCTTC.

This clonotype has just a few counts. This chain connects TRBV4-1 to TRBJ1-1; 9 bases align to TRBD1. The trim removed 0 bases at V and 10 bases at J, leaving 6 bases unmatched. The CDR3 is made up of 14 amino acids. Looked up from germline, CDR1 is MGHRA and CDR2 is YSYEKL. The CDR3 spells CASSQDADRGSAFF. The DNA of the CDR3 is TGCGCCAGCAGCCAAGATGCGGACAGGGGTTCAGCTTTCTTT.

The CDR3 region is CASSPRLERQGNQPQHF. For the CDR3, the DNA is TGCGCCAGCAGCCCCCGACTTGAGCGACAGGGAAATCAGCCCCAGCATTTT. V and J are TRBV5-1 and TRBJ1-5, with TRBD1 identical over 7 bases. J lost 4 bases, V lost 4 bases, and 14 bases had no gene match. This CDR3 is 17 amino acids long. The germline gives CDR1 SGHRS, CDR2 YFSETQ.

The rearrangement joins TRBV19 to TRBJ1-1; no definite D call. The V end was cut by 1 base, the J end by 6 bases, with 9 bases between. Germline assignment: CDR1 LNHDA and CDR2 SQIVND (reference sequence). The CDR3 covers 13 residues. The CDR3: CASSIGQYSEAFF. The CDR3 nucleotides are TGTGCCAGTAGTATAGGGCAGTATTCTGAAGCTTTCTTT.

The chain employs TRBV29-1 and TRBJ1-2, with TRBD1 identical over 8 bases. V dropped 8 bases and J dropped 4; count of bases not matched to a gene: 6. There are 12 residues in the CDR3. The germline gives CDR1 SQVTM, CDR2 ANQGSEA. CDR3 coding DNA: TGCAGCTTCGGACAGGGCGGCTATGGCTACACCTTC. Protein sequence: CSFGQGGYGYTF. The variable domain in full, with the rest retrieved from reference TRBV29-1 and TRBJ1-2, is SAVISQKPSRDICQRGTSLTIQCQVDSQVTMMFWYRQQPGQSLTLIATANQGSEATYESGFVIDKFPISRPNLTFSTLTVSNMSPEDSSIYLCSFGQGGYGYTFGSGTRLTVV.

This clonotype was seen a handful of times. The chain couples TRBV7-8 to TRBJ1-3; no clear D. Trimming pared 8 bases from V and 4 bases from J, leaving 6 bases between. Germline V gene sequence: CDR1 SGHVS, CDR2 FQNEAQ. The CDR3 runs 11 residues. CDR3 protein: CASGSGNTIYF. Here the CDR3 DNA reads TGTGCCAGCGGTTCGGGAAACACCATATATTTT.

This clonotype was seen ten or more times. This rearrangement joins TRBV7-2 to TRBJ2-5; no definite D call. Trimming removed 1 base from V and 5 bases from J, with 8 bases in between. The CDR3 is made up of 13 amino acids. CDR1 is SGHTA and CDR2 is FQGNSA in the germline V gene. For the CDR3, the DNA is TGTGCCAGCAGCTTAGGGGGTCGCGAGACCCAGTACTTC. Its protein is CASSLGGRETQYF.

The chain recombines TRBV15 with TRBJ2-7; D is unclear. CDR1 and CDR2 (germline): LNHNV, YYDKDF (reference sequence). The CDR3 totals 13 residues. V was clipped by 3 bases and J by 4 bases, with 10 bases between them. The CDR3 bases are TGTGCCACCAGCAGTAGTTCAGGTTACGAGCAGTACGTC. It encodes CATSSSSGYEQYV.

This clonotype occurred a few times. V gene TRBV5-4 combines with J gene TRBJ2-3; 11 bases agree with TRBD2. V shed 2 bases and J 6 bases; nucleotides not matched to a gene: 2. CDR3 length equals 14 residues. CDR1 and CDR2 (germline): SGHNT, YYREEE (reference sequence). The CDR3 loop is CASSFSGGADTQYF. As DNA, the CDR3 is TGTGCCAGCAGCTTTAGCGGGGGGGCGGATACGCAGTATTTT.

The genes are TRBV19 and TRBJ1-5, with D possibly TRBD1 on 5 matching bases. The length of the CDR3 is 14 residues. V was trimmed by 3 bases and J by 2 bases, leaving 8 bases between them. Germline loops: CDR1 LNHDA, CDR2 SQIVND (reference sequence). The CDR3: CASSIRAGNQPQHF. In nucleotides, the CDR3 is TGTGCCAGTAGTATCAGGGCGGGCAATCAGCCCCAGCATTTT. The variable domain in full, completed from reference TRBV19 and TRBJ1-5, reads DGGITQSPKYLFRKEGQNVTLSCEQNLNHDAMYWYRQDPGQGLRLIYYSQIVNDFQKGDIAEGYSVSREKKESFPLTVTSAQKNPTAFYLCASSIRAGNQPQHFGDGTRLSIL.

The chain uses TRBV7-8 and TRBJ2-7, with D hard to call. V lost 2 bases to trimming and J lost 1 base, with 9 bases between them. Germline-derived CDR1 and CDR2 are SGHVS and FQNEAQ. CDR3 length equals 14 residues. This CDR3 reads CASSLILGSYEQYV. The CDR3 nucleotides are TGTGCCAGCAGCTTAATTCTGGGGTCCTACGAGCAGTACGTC.

This clonotype has only a few counts. The rearrangement joins TRBV12-3 or TRBV12-4 to TRBJ2-1; D perhaps matches TRBD2 (6 bases). The germline V and J ends were trimmed by 7 bases and 6 bases, with 10 bases remaining between them. CDR3 length: 12 residues. The CDR3 protein is CASNDGSNEQFF. Written as DNA, the CDR3 is TGTGCCAGCAATGACGGGAGCAATGAGCAGTTCTTC.